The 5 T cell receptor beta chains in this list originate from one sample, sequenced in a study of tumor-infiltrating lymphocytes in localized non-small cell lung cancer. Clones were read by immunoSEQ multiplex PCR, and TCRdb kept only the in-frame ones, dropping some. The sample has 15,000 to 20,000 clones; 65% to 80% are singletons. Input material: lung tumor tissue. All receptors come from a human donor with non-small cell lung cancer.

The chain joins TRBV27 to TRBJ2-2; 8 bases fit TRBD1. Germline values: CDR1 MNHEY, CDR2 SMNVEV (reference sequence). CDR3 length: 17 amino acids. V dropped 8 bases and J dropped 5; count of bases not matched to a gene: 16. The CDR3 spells CASGLTPGGAWTGELFF. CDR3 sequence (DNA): TGTGCCAGCGGATTGACCCCAGGGGGCGCGTGGACCGGGGAGCTGTTTTTT.

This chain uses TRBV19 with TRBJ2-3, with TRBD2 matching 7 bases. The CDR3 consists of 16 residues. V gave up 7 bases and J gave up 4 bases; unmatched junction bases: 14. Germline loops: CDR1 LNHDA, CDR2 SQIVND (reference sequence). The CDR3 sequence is CASTPEAGRAPDTQYF. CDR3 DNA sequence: TGTGCCAGTACTCCCGAGGCAGGGAGGGCCCCAGATACGCAGTATTTT. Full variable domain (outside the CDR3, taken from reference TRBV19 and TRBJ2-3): DGGITQSPKYLFRKEGQNVTLSCEQNLNHDAMYWYRQDPGQGLRLIYYSQIVNDFQKGDIAEGYSVSREKKESFPLTVTSAQKNPTAFYLCASTPEAGRAPDTQYFGPGTRLTVL.

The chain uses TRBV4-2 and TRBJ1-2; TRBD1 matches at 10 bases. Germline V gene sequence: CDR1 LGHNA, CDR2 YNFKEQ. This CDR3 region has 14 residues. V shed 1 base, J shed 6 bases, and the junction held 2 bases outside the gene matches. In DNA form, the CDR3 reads TGTGCCAGCAGCCAAGGGGGACAGGGGAATGGCTACACCTTC. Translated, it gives CASSQGGQGNGYTF.

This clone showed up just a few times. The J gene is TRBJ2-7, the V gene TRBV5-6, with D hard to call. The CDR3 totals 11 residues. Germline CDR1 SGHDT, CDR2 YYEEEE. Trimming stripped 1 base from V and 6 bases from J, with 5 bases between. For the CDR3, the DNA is TGTGCCAGCAGCTTGTACGGCGAGCAGTACTTC. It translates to CASSLYGEQYF.

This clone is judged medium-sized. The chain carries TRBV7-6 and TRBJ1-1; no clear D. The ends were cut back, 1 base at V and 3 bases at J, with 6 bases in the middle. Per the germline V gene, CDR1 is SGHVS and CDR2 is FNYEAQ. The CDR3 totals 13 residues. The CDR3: CASSLGTDTEAFF. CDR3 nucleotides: TGTGCCAGCAGCTTAGGGACGGACACTGAAGCTTTCTTT.